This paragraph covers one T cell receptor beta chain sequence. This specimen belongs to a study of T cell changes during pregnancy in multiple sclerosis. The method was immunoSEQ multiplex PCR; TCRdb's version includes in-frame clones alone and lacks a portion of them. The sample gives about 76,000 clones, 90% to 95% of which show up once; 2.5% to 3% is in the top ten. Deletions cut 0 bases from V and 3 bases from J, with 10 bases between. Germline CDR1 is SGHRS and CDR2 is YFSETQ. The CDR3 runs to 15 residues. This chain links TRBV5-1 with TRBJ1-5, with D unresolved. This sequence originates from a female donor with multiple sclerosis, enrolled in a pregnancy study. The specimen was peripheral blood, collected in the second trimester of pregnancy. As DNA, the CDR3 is TGCGCCAGCAGCTTGGTCGGGGATGCCAATCAGCCCCAGCATTTT. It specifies CASSLVGDANQPQHF.